A selection of T cell receptor beta chains follows, all from one sample in a study of T cell responses to AZD1222 COVID-19 vaccine. Libraries were prepared by immunoSEQ multiplex PCR; TCRdb keeps only in-frame clonotypes and omits some of them. Of about 160,000 clones listed, 80% to 90% are singletons. The material was peripheral blood, obtained on day 0 of AZD1222 vaccination. These receptors came from an adult in good health. The CDR3 runs from the conserved cysteine through the conserved F or W. The D gene is left open where the match is weak. Expanded clones get a size class; other rows say once, few or many, or leave the size out.

d_call j_call v_call clone_size cdr3_aa cdr3_nt
NA TRBJ2-2 TRBV7-2 NA CASSWNTGELFF TGTGCCAGCAGCTGGAACACCGGGGAGCTGTTTTTT
TRBD1 TRBJ2-5 TRBV5-1 NA CASSTRTGGQETQYF TGCGCCAGCAGCACCCGGACAGGGGGACAAGAGACCCAGTACTTC
NA TRBJ1-1 TRBV28 NA CASSLLQGSTEAFF TGTGCCAGCAGTTTACTACAGGGTTCCACTGAAGCTTTCTTT
NA TRBJ1-4 TRBV10-3 once CAISHPMEVPQATNEKLFF TGTGCCATCAGTCACCCCATGGAAGTGCCCCAAGCAACTAATGAAAAACTGTTTTTT
TRBD2 TRBJ2-5 TRBV5-1 NA CASSLAVAGGQETQYF TGCGCCAGCAGCTTGGCGGTAGCGGGGGGACAAGAGACCCAGTACTTC
NA TRBJ1-2 TRBV5-5 NA CASSSPDGYGYTF TGTGCCAGCAGCTCGCCTGACGGCTATGGCTACACCTTC
NA TRBJ1-4 TRBV5-5 NA CASSLIVAVLSGGAQEKLFF TGTGCCAGCAGCCTTATCGTTGCGGTTTTGTCCGGCGGCGCCCAGGAAAAACTGTTTTTT
TRBD1 TRBJ2-6 TRBV7-3 NA CASSRGTGARDRSGANVLTF TGTGCCAGCAGCCGTGGGACAGGGGCTCGCGACCGATCTGGGGCCAACGTCCTGACTTTC
NA TRBJ1-1 TRBV18 medium-sized CASSHMSVVSGRVEAFF TGTGCCAGCTCACACATGTCTGTGGTCTCTGGCAGGGTTGAAGCTTTCTTT
TRBD2 TRBJ2-3 TRBV10-2 NA CASNGTSGGTDTQYF TGCGCCAGCAACGGGACTAGCGGGGGCACAGATACGCAGTATTTT
TRBD2 TRBJ2-5 TRBV6-5 NA CASSYSGGGQETQYF TGTGCCAGCAGTTACTCCGGCGGGGGGCAAGAGACCCAGTACTTC
NA TRBJ1-2 TRBV2 NA CASNKNGQGDGYTF TGTGCCAGCAATAAAAATGGGCAGGGTGATGGCTACACCTTC
TRBD1 TRBJ1-2 TRBV27 NA CASSLRGGGNYGYTF TGTGCCAGCAGTTTACGAGGGGGCGGTAACTATGGCTACACCTTC
NA TRBJ2-2 TRBV27 once CASSFGSRNTGELFF TGTGCCAGCAGTTTCGGGTCAAGGAACACCGGGGAGCTGTTTTTT
NA TRBJ1-1 TRBV6-1 NA CASSDFRERTEAFF TGTGCCAGCAGTGATTTCAGGGAGCGCACTGAAGCTTTCTTT
TRBD1 TRBJ1-2 TRBV4-1 NA CASSQTPGQGNGYTF TGCGCCAGCAGCCAAACCCCGGGACAGGGGAATGGCTACACCTTC
NA TRBJ1-5 TRBV19 NA CASRVEPAISNQPQHF TGTGCCAGTAGGGTAGAGCCAGCGATTAGCAATCAGCCCCAGCATTTT
TRBD1 TRBJ2-7 TRBV7-9 NA CASSQSGTGNYEQYF TGTGCCAGCAGCCAATCCGGGACAGGGAACTACGAGCAGTACTTC
TRBD1 TRBJ1-6 TRBV9 NA CASSVRPRQGDVGLNSPLHF TGTGCCAGCAGCGTACGTCCCCGACAGGGAGATGTAGGCCTCAATTCACCCCTCCACTTT
NA TRBJ1-5 TRBV2 once CASSARQGTNQPQHF TGTGCCAGCAGTGCACGGCAGGGGACTAATCAGCCCCAGCATTTT
TRBD2 TRBJ2-2 TRBV29-1 NA CSVERGRYTGELFF TGCAGCGTTGAACGCGGGAGATACACCGGGGAGCTGTTTTTT
NA TRBJ2-3 TRBV29-1 NA CSVVGRLTDTQYF TGCAGCGTTGTAGGTAGACTCACAGATACGCAGTATTTT
NA TRBJ2-5 TRBV6-2/TRBV6-3 NA CASSYPRGWTEETQYF TGTGCCAGCAGTTACCCTCGGGGTTGGACCGAAGAGACCCAGTACTTC
NA TRBJ1-6 TRBV12-3/TRBV12-4 NA CASSQNRASPLHF TGTGCCAGCAGTCAAAACAGGGCTTCACCCCTCCACTTT
TRBD2 TRBJ2-5 TRBV5-1 NA CASSYSGGKETQYF TGCGCCAGCAGCTATAGCGGGGGGAAAGAGACCCAGTACTTC
TRBD1 TRBJ2-1 TRBV24-1 NA CATSDPGTGHFF TGTGCCACCAGTGACCCCGGGACAGGGCACTTCTTC
NA TRBJ2-5 TRBV3-1/TRBV3-2 NA CASSLTWGQETQYF TGTGCCAGCAGCCTGACTTGGGGGCAGGAGACCCAGTACTTC
TRBD1 TRBJ2-3 TRBV7-2 once CASSSLDRGRLTDTQYF TGTGCCAGCAGCTCCCTGGACAGGGGGAGACTCACAGATACGCAGTATTTT
NA TRBJ1-2 TRBV3-1/TRBV3-2 NA CASSQDQFVDYGYTF TGTGCCAGCAGCCAAGATCAGTTCGTTGACTATGGCTACACCTTC
TRBD2 TRBJ2-3 TRBV7-2 NA CASSPGLAGPDTQYF TGTGCCAGCAGTCCCGGACTAGCGGGGCCAGATACGCAGTATTTT
TRBD1 TRBJ1-2 TRBV18 NA CASSPGTGLPANYGYTF TGTGCCAGCTCACCTGGGACAGGTCTCCCGGCGAACTATGGCTACACCTTC
TRBD1 TRBJ1-4 TRBV19 NA CASSNRTGRATNEKLFF TGTGCCAGTAGTAACCGGACAGGCCGTGCAACTAATGAAAAACTGTTTTTT
TRBD2 TRBJ2-5 TRBV6-5 NA CASSSTSGAKETQYF TGTGCCAGCAGTTCGACTAGCGGGGCAAAAGAGACCCAGTACTTC
NA TRBJ1-6 TRBV27 NA CASSLPRGTNNSPLHF TGTGCCAGCAGTTTACCGCGGGGGACCAATAATTCACCCCTCCACTTT
TRBD2 TRBJ2-1 TRBV6-5 NA CASRGLAVVQFF TGTGCCAGCAGGGGACTAGCGGTTGTGCAGTTCTTC
NA TRBJ1-1 TRBV6-5 NA CASSSPREGKGAEAFF TGTGCCAGCAGTTCCCCCCGTGAGGGGAAGGGGGCTGAAGCTTTCTTT
TRBD1 TRBJ1-2 TRBV19 NA CASRQNGQGALGGYTF TGTGCCAGTAGACAAAATGGACAGGGGGCGTTGGGTGGCTACACCTTC
NA TRBJ1-1 TRBV6-2/TRBV6-3 NA CASSDLLSRADTEAFF TGTGCCAGCAGTGATCTCCTCAGCCGGGCGGACACTGAAGCTTTCTTT
NA TRBJ2-5 TRBV4-1 NA CASSQGAQETQYF TGCGCCAGCAGCCAAGGAGCCCAAGAGACCCAGTACTTC
NA TRBJ2-6 TRBV5-4 NA CASSDRRSGANVLTF TGTGCCAGCAGCGACAGGCGCTCTGGGGCCAACGTCCTGACTTTC
TRBD1 TRBJ1-1 TRBV27 once CASSLLGGPTEAFF TGTGCCAGCAGTTTATTAGGGGGCCCCACTGAAGCTTTCTTT
TRBD1 TRBJ2-3 TRBV7-2 NA CASSLPRGQGITDTQYF TGTGCCAGCAGCTTGCCCCGCGGACAGGGAATTACAGATACGCAGTATTTT
NA TRBJ2-1 TRBV5-1 NA CASSLAPGASNEQFF TGCGCCAGCAGCTTGGCCCCGGGGGCGAGCAATGAGCAGTTCTTC